These 5 T cell receptor beta chains were all obtained from the same sample, sequenced in a study of blood T cells in healthy people across ages. Primed by a sample-barcoded 5' primer and a J-beta primer mix, a second PCR proceeded for about 7 to 11 cycles. Using its own MiXCR run on the 5' RACE reads, TCRdb lists one record per CDR3 protein. Of roughly 1.5 million distinct CDR3 sequences detected, less than 45% appear once; the ten largest clones hold roughly 3.7%. Sequenced material: blood. These receptors were taken from a woman aged 18-30 years in good health.

V and J are TRBV27 and TRBJ1-1; D gene uncertain. In germline, CDR1 is MNHEY, CDR2 SMNVEV (reference sequence). V shed 0 bases and J shed 1 base, with 12 bases lying between them. This CDR3 contains 16 residues. DNA of the CDR3: TGTGCCAGCAGTTTATCTGTCGCCACGCGGAACACTGAAGCTTTCTTT. As protein: CASSLSVATRNTEAFF.

This clonotype was seen only a few times. This sequence joins TRBV7-9 and TRBJ2-1; TRBD2 aligns across 7 bases. The germline gives CDR1 SEHNR, CDR2 FQNEAQ (reference sequence). This CDR3 contains 15 residues. The trim removed 0 bases at V and 12 bases at J, leaving 11 bases unmatched. The CDR3 here is CASSLAPGLFVLQFF. The CDR3 DNA reads TGTGCCAGCAGCTTAGCCCCGGGACTATTTGTATTGCAGTTCTTC. Supplemented by reference TRBV7-9 and TRBJ2-1, the full variable domain reads DTGVSQNPRHKITKRGQNVTFRCDPISEHNRLYWYRQTLGQGPEFLTYFQNEAQLEKSRLLSDRFSAERPKGSFSTLEIQRTEQGDSAMYLCASSLAPGLFVLQFFGPGTRLTVL.

J is TRBJ2-7 and V is TRBV11-3, with D perhaps matching TRBD2 (5 bases). This CDR3 contains 15 residues. Looked up from germline, CDR1 is SGHNT and CDR2 is YENEEA. V lost 1 base and J 3 bases, leaving 13 bases between the germline ends. The CDR3 loop is CASSLVRGRGYEQYF. CDR3 bases: TGTGCCAGCAGCTTAGTTCGGGGAAGAGGCTACGAGCAGTACTTC.

The chain has TRBV20-1 and TRBJ2-7; unclear D gene. CDR3 length: 13 residues. The V gene's germline CDR1 is DFQATT and CDR2 SNEGSKA (reference sequence). The germline V and J ends were trimmed by 6 bases and 0 bases, with 12 bases remaining between them. Here the CDR3 DNA reads TGCAGTGCCGAGAACCTCCTCTCCTACGAGCAGTACTTC. Protein sequence: CSAENLLSYEQYF.

This clonotype has only a few counts. This sequence joins TRBV21-1 and TRBJ1-2; the table's D call, TRBD1, has no DNA check behind it. TRBV21-1 is a pseudogene segment. The CDR3 has 14 residues. The CDR3 loop reads CASTTWGGDYGYTF. The CDR3 coding sequence is TGTGCCAGCACTACCTGGGGCGGGGACTATGGCTACACCTTC.